The 20 T cell receptor beta chains given below trace back to one sample, sequenced in a study of T cell clones after liver transplantation. The assay was immunoSEQ multiplex PCR, and TCRdb's table has in-frame clones only and misses some. The sample yields around 76,000 clones, 75% to 90% seen once. The source material was CD4+ T cells from blood, sampled 12 months after liver transplant. These receptor sequences come from a human patient who received a liver transplant. Part of the T cells may come from the graft donor.

V and J are TRBV11-2 and TRBJ2-3; TRBD2 agrees at 8 bases. CDR1 and CDR2 (germline): SGHAT, FQNNGV. With V trimmed by 0 bases and J by 4 bases, 9 bases remained unmatched. The CDR3 covers 17 residues. CDR3 DNA: TGTGCCAGCAGCTTAGATTGGGGACTAGATGGGCCAGATACGCAGTATTTT. Encoded protein: CASSLDWGLDGPDTQYF. Variable domain in full (rest from reference TRBV11-2 and TRBJ2-3): EAGVAQSPRYKIIEKRQSVAFWCNPISGHATLYWYQQILGQGPKLLIQFQNNGVVDDSQLPKDRFSAERLKGVDSTLKIQPAKLEDSAVYLCASSLDWGLDGPDTQYFGPGTRLTVL.

V gene TRBV5-1 combines with J gene TRBJ2-5; 10 bases line up with TRBD1. The CDR3 contains 17 residues. The germline CDR1 and CDR2 sequences are SGHRS and YFSETQ. Trimming cost V 2 bases and J 5 bases; bases outside gene matches: 12. This chain's CDR3 is CASSFTPPGTGEETQYF. The CDR3 DNA reads as TGCGCCAGCAGCTTTACTCCCCCGGGGACAGGGGAGGAGACCCAGTACTTC. The full variable domain, with the rest looked up from reference TRBV5-1 and TRBJ2-5, is KAGVTQTPRYLIKTRGQQVTLSCSPISGHRSVSWYQQTPGQGLQFLFEYFSETQRNKGNFPGRFSGRQFSNSRSEMNVSTLELGDSALYLCASSFTPPGTGEETQYFGPGTRLLVL.

The chain carries TRBV10-3 and TRBJ1-2; 8 bases match TRBD1. The CDR3 has 16 residues. Looked up from germline, CDR1 is ENHRY and CDR2 is SYGVKD. V shed 2 bases and J 6 bases; nucleotides not matched to a gene: 11. The CDR3 sequence is CAISEESADRVDGYTF. In DNA form, the CDR3 reads TGTGCCATCAGTGAGGAGAGTGCGGACAGGGTTGATGGCTACACCTTC.

This clone was found a few times. The chain uses TRBV7-6 and TRBJ2-1, with no clear D. There are 13 residues in the CDR3. Deletions cut 3 bases from V and 2 bases from J, with 5 bases between. Germline assignment: CDR1 SGHVS and CDR2 FNYEAQ. This CDR3 reads CASSFQAYNEQFF. The CDR3 DNA sequence: TGTGCCAGCAGCTTTCAAGCCTACAATGAGCAGTTCTTC. The entire variable domain, with the rest obtained from reference TRBV7-6 and TRBJ2-1, is as follows: GAGVSQSPRYKVTKRGQDVALRCDPISGHVSLYWYRQALGQGPEFLTYFNYEAQQDKSGLPNDRFSAERPEGSISTLTIQRTEQRDSAMYRCASSFQAYNEQFFGPGTRLTVL.

Comment on this clone: This specimen includes other DNA sequences encoding the same CDR3. The chain uses TRBV18 and TRBJ2-1, with 8 bases identical to TRBD1. Trimming removed 2 bases from V and 6 bases from J; junction bases left unmatched: 6. This CDR3 is 15 amino acids long. CDR1 is KGHSH and CDR2 is LQKENI in the germline V gene. CDR3 in DNA: TGTGCCAGCTCACCAACAGGACAGGGATTCAATGAGCAGTTCTTC. Translated, it gives CASSPTGQGFNEQFF.

V is TRBV29-1 and J is TRBJ2-7, with TRBD2 matching 11 bases. Germline trimming cut 3 bases from V and 3 bases from J; bases unmatched to any gene: 16. Germline V gene sequence: CDR1 SQVTM, CDR2 ANQGSEA. The CDR3 length is 18 residues. CDR3 coding DNA: TGCAGCGTTGAGGATCGGGCTAGCGGGAGGAACCCTAACTACGAGCAGTACTTC. This codes for CSVEDRASGRNPNYEQYF.

V usage is TRBV7-9 and J usage is TRBJ1-4; no reliable D call. V was pared by 4 bases and J by 8 bases, with 14 bases between. This CDR3 has 14 amino acids. Germline CDR1 SEHNR, CDR2 FQNEAQ (reference sequence). The CDR3 DNA follows: TGTGCCAGCAGCTCGACGGCTCCGGGGGAAAAACTGTTTTTT. Residues: CASSSTAPGEKLFF.

This clone turned up a few times. The chain carries TRBV15 and TRBJ1-5; perhaps TRBD1 as D (5 bases). CDR3 length equals 16 residues. V lost 0 bases and J lost 1, with 10 bases in between. CDR1 is LNHNV and CDR2 is YYDKDF in the germline V gene (reference sequence). The CDR3 spells CATSRDRGYSNQPQHF. CDR3 in DNA: TGTGCCACCAGCAGAGATAGGGGATACAGCAATCAGCCCCAGCATTTT.

This rearrangement joins TRBV19 to TRBJ2-7, with 11 bases matching TRBD1. Per germline, CDR1 LNHDA and CDR2 SQIVND (reference sequence). The V and J ends lost 5 bases and 5 bases, in that order; junction bases with no gene match: 11. This CDR3 spans 16 amino acids. In DNA, the CDR3 is TGTGCCAGTAGTGCTTTTGCCGGGACAGGGGGAGACGAGCAGTACTTC. Protein: CASSAFAGTGGDEQYF.

The chain employs TRBV7-2 and TRBJ2-1; weak D call: TRBD2 (6 bases). The CDR3 length is 15 residues. Trimming removed 4 bases from V and 3 bases from J, with 13 bases in between. CDR1 SGHTA and CDR2 FQGNSA come from the germline V gene. The CDR3 DNA reads as TGTGCCAGCAGCTGGGACTTCTCCGGCTACAATGAGCAGTTCTTC. It is translated as CASSWDFSGYNEQFF.

This clone has only one observation. This chain uses TRBV28 with TRBJ1-4, with 12 bases that match TRBD1. The CDR3 is 15 residues long. J lost 10 bases, V lost 6 bases, and 9 bases had no gene match. Per germline, CDR1 MDHEN and CDR2 SYDVKM. The CDR3 protein is CASSFPGTGGGKLFF. The DNA for the CDR3 is TGTGCCAGCAGCTTTCCCGGGACAGGGGGCGGAAAACTGTTTTTT.

In the case of this clone: Other DNA sequences in this sample translate to the same CDR3. The chain uses TRBV27 and TRBJ1-5; D may be TRBD1 (6 bases). Trimming shortened V by 4 bases and J by 4 bases, and 11 bases separated the two germline ends. Germline loops: CDR1 MNHEY, CDR2 SMNVEV (reference sequence). The CDR3 contains 14 residues. As DNA, the CDR3 is TGTGCCAGCAGTTCACGAGGGGGGAATCAGCCCCAGCATTTT. Translated: CASSSRGGNQPQHF.

Only one count was recorded for this clone. This chain connects TRBV28 to TRBJ1-4; D is ambiguous. The germline V and J ends were trimmed by 5 bases and 5 bases, with 6 bases remaining between them. Germline CDR1 is MDHEN and CDR2 is SYDVKM. There are 12 residues in the CDR3. CDR3 bases: TGTGCCAGCAGTGTGGGCAATGAAAAACTGTTTTTT. Amino acid sequence: CASSVGNEKLFF.

The CDR3 reads CASSFPPAGSKYKETQYF. CDR3 DNA: TGTGCCAGCAGTTTTCCTCCAGCGGGATCCAAATATAAAGAGACCCAGTACTTC. This chain joins TRBV28 and TRBJ2-5, with 7 bases aligning to TRBD2. The CDR3 extends over 18 amino acids. In germline, CDR1 is MDHEN, CDR2 SYDVKM. Trimming took 3 bases from V and 3 from J; bases not matched to a gene: 16.

The V gene is TRBV5-1, the J gene TRBJ1-4, with D hard to call. The CDR3 sequence is 15 residues long. V was trimmed by 1 base and J by 3 bases, leaving 10 bases between them. Per germline, CDR1 SGHRS and CDR2 YFSETQ. CDR3 DNA: TGCGCCAGCAGCTTGTGGTCGCCGCCTAATGAAAAACTGTTTTTT. Its translation: CASSLWSPPNEKLFF.

The rearrangement links TRBV28 to TRBJ1-4, with 11 bases that match TRBD1. Unmatched junction bases numbered 7, after V lost 6 bases and J lost 10 bases. This CDR3 has 14 residues. Germline V gives CDR1 MDHEN, CDR2 SYDVKM. The CDR3 DNA sequence: TGTGCCAGCAGGCTCGGACAGGGGGCGGGAAAACTGTTTTTT. Amino acid sequence: CASRLGQGAGKLFF.

V gene TRBV28 combines with J gene TRBJ2-1; D assignment may be TRBD1 or TRBD2 (5 bases each). The CDR3 contains 15 residues. Trimming shortened V by 6 bases and J by 5 bases, and 17 bases separated the two germline ends. Germline CDR1 is MDHEN and CDR2 is SYDVKM. The chain's CDR3 is CASRSGRWRHNEQFF. CDR3 bases: TGTGCCAGCAGATCGGGACGGTGGAGGCACAATGAGCAGTTCTTC.

The chain recombines TRBV4-2 with TRBJ2-3, with D possibly being TRBD2 (6 bases). Trimming pared 3 bases from V and 3 bases from J, leaving 16 bases between. Per the germline V gene, CDR1 is LGHNA and CDR2 is YNFKEQ. This CDR3 is built from 16 residues. CDR3 protein: CASSQQLALGTDTQYF. For the CDR3, the DNA is TGTGCCAGCAGCCAGCAACTAGCCCTGGGGACAGATACGCAGTATTTT.

V is TRBV19 and J is TRBJ2-3, with D unresolved. The CDR3 totals 11 residues. The ends were cut back, 8 bases at V and 2 bases at J, with 5 bases in the middle. Germline V gene data show CDR1 as LNHDA and CDR2 as SQIVND (reference sequence). CDR3 residues: CASAVTDTQYF. The CDR3, as DNA: TGTGCCAGTGCCGTCACAGATACGCAGTATTTT.

This chain connects TRBV19 to TRBJ1-2; TRBD1 matches 9 bases. With V trimmed by 0 bases and J by 14 bases, 13 bases remained unmatched. This CDR3 spans 15 amino acids. Germline V gene sequence: CDR1 LNHDA, CDR2 SQIVND (reference sequence). The DNA of the CDR3 is TGTGCCAGTAGTATAGAACAGTGGACAGGGGCCCCTATGACCTTC. Amino acids: CASSIEQWTGAPMTF.